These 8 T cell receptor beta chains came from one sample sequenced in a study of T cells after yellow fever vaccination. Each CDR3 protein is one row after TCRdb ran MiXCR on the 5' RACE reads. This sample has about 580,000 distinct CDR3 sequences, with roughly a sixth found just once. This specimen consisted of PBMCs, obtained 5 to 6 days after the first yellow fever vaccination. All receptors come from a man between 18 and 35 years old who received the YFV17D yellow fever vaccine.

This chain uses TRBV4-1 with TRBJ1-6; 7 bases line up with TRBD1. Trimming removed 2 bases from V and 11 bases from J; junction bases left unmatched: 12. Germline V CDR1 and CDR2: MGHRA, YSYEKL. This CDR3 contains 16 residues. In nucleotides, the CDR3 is TGCGCCAGCAGCCAACGGACCGCCGCCCAGGGGGCACCCCTCCACTTT. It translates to CASSQRTAAQGAPLHF.

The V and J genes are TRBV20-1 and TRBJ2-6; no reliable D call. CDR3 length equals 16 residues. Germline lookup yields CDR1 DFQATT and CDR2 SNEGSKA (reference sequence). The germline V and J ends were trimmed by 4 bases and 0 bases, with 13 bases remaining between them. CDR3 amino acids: CSANGLGNSGANVLTF. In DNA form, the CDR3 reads TGCAGTGCTAACGGGCTAGGGAACTCTGGGGCCAACGTCCTGACTTTC.

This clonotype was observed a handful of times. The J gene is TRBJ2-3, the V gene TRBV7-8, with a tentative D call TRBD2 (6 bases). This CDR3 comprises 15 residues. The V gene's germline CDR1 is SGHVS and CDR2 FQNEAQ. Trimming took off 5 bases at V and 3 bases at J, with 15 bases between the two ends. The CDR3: CASSRRLGGTDTQYF. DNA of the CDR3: TGTGCCAGCAGCCGAAGACTTGGAGGGACAGATACGCAGTATTTT. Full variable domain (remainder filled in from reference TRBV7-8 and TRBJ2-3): GAGVSQSPRYKVAKRGQDVALRCDPISGHVSLFWYQQALGQGPEFLTYFQNEAQLDKSGLPSDRFFAERPEGSVSTLKIQRTQQEDSAVYLCASSRRLGGTDTQYFGPGTRLTVL.

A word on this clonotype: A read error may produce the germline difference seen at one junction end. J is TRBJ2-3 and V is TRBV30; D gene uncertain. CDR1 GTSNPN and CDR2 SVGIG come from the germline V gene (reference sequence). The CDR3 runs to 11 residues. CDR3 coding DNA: TGTGCCTGGGGCCCCACCTATACGCAGTTTTTT. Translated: CAWGPTYTQFF.

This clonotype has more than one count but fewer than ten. The CDR3 spells CASSLLAGGIADTQYF. In DNA, the CDR3 is TGCGCCAGCAGCTTGCTAGCGGGGGGCATCGCAGATACGCAGTATTTT. V is TRBV5-1 and J is TRBJ2-3, with TRBD2 identical over 11 bases. The CDR3 covers 16 residues. V lost 1 base and J lost 4; bases outside the gene matches: 5. Germline V gene data show CDR1 as SGHRS and CDR2 as YFSETQ.

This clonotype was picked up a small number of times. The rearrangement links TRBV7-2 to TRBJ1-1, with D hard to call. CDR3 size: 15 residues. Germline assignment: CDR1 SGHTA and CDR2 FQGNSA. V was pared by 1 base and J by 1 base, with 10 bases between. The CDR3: CASSLVRGGNTEAFF. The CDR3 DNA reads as TGTGCCAGCAGCTTAGTTCGAGGTGGGAACACTGAAGCTTTCTTT.

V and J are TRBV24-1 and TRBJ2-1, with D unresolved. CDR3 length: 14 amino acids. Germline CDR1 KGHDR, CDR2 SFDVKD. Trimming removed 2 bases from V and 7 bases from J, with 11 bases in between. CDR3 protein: CATSDSTQRNEQFF. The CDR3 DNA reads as TGTGCCACCAGTGATTCCACCCAAAGAAATGAGCAGTTCTTC.

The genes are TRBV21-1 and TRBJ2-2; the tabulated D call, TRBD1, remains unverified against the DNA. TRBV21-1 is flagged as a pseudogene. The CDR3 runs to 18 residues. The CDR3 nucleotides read TGTGCCAGCAGCAAAAAGGGGACAAACGATTCGAACACCGGGGAGCTGTTTTTT. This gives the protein CASSKKGTNDSNTGELFF.